The 3 T cell receptor beta chains below come from one sample, sequenced in a study of siplizumab effects on memory and regulatory T cells. This table comes from immunoSEQ multiplex PCR, and its TCRdb copy is limited to in-frame clones, with some not included. The table records 90,000 to 120,000 clones, about 93% of them present only once. Sequenced sample: Tregs sorted from blood. The receptors derive from a human donor in good health.

Only one count was recorded for this clone. The rearrangement joins TRBV10-2 to TRBJ2-7; 8 nucleotides line up with TRBD1. Germline values: CDR1 WSHSY, CDR2 SAAADI. V was clipped by 0 bases and J by 2 bases; unmatched bases: 9. CDR3 length: 17 residues. The CDR3: CASSESGVRTGTYEQYF. CDR3 in DNA: TGCGCCAGCAGTGAGTCTGGTGTTCGGACAGGGACCTACGAGCAGTACTTC.

The genes are TRBV9 and TRBJ1-2, with D hard to call. This CDR3 region has 13 residues. Trimming took off 0 bases at V and 0 bases at J, with 3 bases between the two ends. Germline V gene lookup returns CDR1 SGDLS and CDR2 YYNGEE. The CDR3 coding sequence is TGTGCCAGCAGCGTAGAGGCTAACTATGGCTACACCTTC. It is translated as CASSVEANYGYTF. The variable domain in full, completed from reference TRBV9 and TRBJ1-2, reads DSGVTQTPKHLITATGQRVTLRCSPRSGDLSVYWYQQSLDQGLQFLIQYYNGEERAKGNILERFSAQQFPDLHSELNLSSLELGDSALYFCASSVEANYGYTFGSGTRLTVV.

The chain combines TRBV30 with TRBJ1-4, with D possibly TRBD1 on 6 matching bases. The V gene's germline CDR1 is GTSNPN and CDR2 SVGIG (reference sequence). The V end lost 0 bases, the J end lost 8 bases, and 19 bases lay between the germline ends. This CDR3 is built from 16 residues. CDR3 loop: CAWSVGSRGKSEKLFF. CDR3 in DNA: TGTGCCTGGAGTGTGGGGTCGAGGGGGAAAAGCGAAAAACTGTTTTTT.